The source of this T cell receptor beta chain is a study of blood T cell repertoires in COVID-19. The CDR3 is 15 amino acids. Trimming took off 4 bases at V and 3 bases at J, with 17 bases between the two ends. Germline V CDR1 and CDR2: SGDLS, YYNGEE. Only in-frame clones appear in the TCRdb table, and some are missing; sequencing was by immunoSEQ multiplex PCR. The data contain 150,000 or so clones, around 80% of them singletons. The sequence was obtained from a woman in her sixties or seventies who had recovered from COVID-19. The chain combines TRBV9 with TRBJ2-7, with a possible D match to TRBD2 (5 bases). The sample was PBMCs or T cells enriched from blood (not recorded which). In nucleotides, the CDR3 is TGTGCCAGCAGCCCCCAACCGGCGGGTCTCTACGAGCAGTACTTC. Encoded protein: CASSPQPAGLYEQYF.